This T cell receptor (beta chain) derives from a study of cytomegalovirus exposure and HLA in healthy donors. Across the study: A previous analysis identified more than 100 million unique TCR beta sequences derived from about 180 million T cells.

V lost 4 bases and J lost 3; bases outside the gene matches: 6. This CDR3 contains 15 residues. In germline, CDR1 is SGHDT, CDR2 YYEEEE. Study-wide results and caveats: Later genetic work tied a missense DCLRE1C variant to beta-chain V and J trimming. A later examination showed that TCR association rates differed by HLA locus, with DRB1 most and HLA-C fewest.

Both 60 Vbeta primers and 13 Jbeta primers went into the PCR. Methods used by the authors: There were about 80 million unique TCR beta chains by a later count, and about 12 million of them were shared. Assay used: immunoSEQ multiplex PCR; TCRdb lists only in-frame clones, some missing. The DNA was the basis for D and trimming; V, J and clone size are from that table. The sample shows about 140,000 clones, 60% to 85% of them seen only once. With regard to this clone: Its matching antigen is unknown.

The sequence derives from a male donor in good health and CMV-seropositive. The sequencing sample was made of PBMCs. The chain recombines TRBV5-6 with TRBJ2-5, with 10 bases matching TRBD1. CDR3 loop: CASSRDRGREETQYF. CDR3 DNA: TGTGCCAGCAGCCGAGACAGGGGGCGGGAAGAGACCCAGTACTTC.